Listed here are 10 T cell receptor beta chains from one sample, sequenced in a study of blood T cells in healthy people across ages. Sample-barcoded 5' priming and a J-beta primer mix drove a second PCR of about 7 to 12 cycles. TCRdb used MiXCR to reprocess the 5' RACE reads, holding one entry per CDR3 protein. Altogether 600,000 to 1,000,000 distinct CDR3 sequences are present, 55% to 70% being singletons, with the ten largest covering roughly 20%. Sequences were obtained from blood. The source of these receptors is a man aged 25 to 45 in good health.

V gene TRBV7-2 combines with J gene TRBJ2-3; no reliable D call. Trimming left V 2 bases short and J 4 bases short, with 13 bases between. The germline CDR1 and CDR2 sequences are SGHTA and FQGNSA. The CDR3 has 15 amino acids. The CDR3 protein is CASSLSRFRADTQYF. CDR3 coding DNA: TGTGCCAGCAGCTTATCACGGTTCAGAGCAGATACGCAGTATTTT.

This clonotype was seen a handful of times. This chain links TRBV20-1 with TRBJ1-1; TRBD1 might be the D (6 bases). Trimming took off 6 bases at V and 8 bases at J, with 16 bases between the two ends. CDR3 length equals 12 residues. From germline, CDR1 is DFQATT and CDR2 SNEGSKA (reference sequence). CDR3 loop: CSAYTGQGEAFF. The CDR3 DNA reads TGCAGTGCCTATACAGGTCAGGGGGAAGCTTTCTTT.

This chain links TRBV10-3 with TRBJ2-3, with TRBD1 identical over 8 bases. CDR3 length equals 19 residues. Germline V gene sequence: CDR1 ENHRY, CDR2 SYGVKD. V was clipped by 2 bases and J by 3 bases; unmatched bases: 16. CDR3: CAISEGGSYSRQGTDTQYF. In nucleotides, the CDR3 is TGTGCCATCAGTGAGGGGGGGAGCTATTCCCGACAGGGGACAGATACGCAGTATTTT.

This clonotype appeared once. This chain links TRBV9 with TRBJ1-1, with a possible D match to TRBD1 (6 bases). This CDR3 comprises 15 residues. Looked up from germline, CDR1 is SGDLS and CDR2 is YYNGEE. V was cut by 0 bases and J by 0 bases, with 9 bases left in between. CDR3 sequence (DNA): TGTGCCAGCAGCGTAGGCGGGACACTGAACACTGAAGCTTTCTTT. This gives the protein CASSVGGTLNTEAFF.

V gene TRBV5-1 combines with J gene TRBJ2-3; 11 bases are shared with TRBD2. V lost 4 bases and J lost 0; bases outside the gene matches: 13. The V gene's germline CDR1 is SGHRS and CDR2 YFSETQ. The CDR3 length is 19 residues. This chain's CDR3 is CASSPLGLAGGRSTDTQYF. DNA of the CDR3: TGCGCCAGCAGCCCCCTCGGGCTAGCGGGGGGCCGAAGCACAGATACGCAGTATTTT.

This clonotype was counted a few times. The V call is TRBV7-9, the J call TRBJ2-7, with 7 bases identical to TRBD2. The DNA matches TRBJ2-5 better at its end, which makes the J call doubtful. The CDR3 length is 18 residues. Germline V CDR1 and CDR2: SEHNR, FQNEAQ (reference sequence). The CDR3 region is CASSRSRWTSALQETQYF. The CDR3 DNA reads TGTGCCAGCAGCCGAAGCCGGTGGACTAGTGCGCTCCAAGAGACCCAGTACTTC.

This clonotype was seen many times. The chain uses TRBV25-1 and TRBJ2-7; D is possibly TRBD1 (5 bases). V dropped 3 bases and J dropped 1 base, with 7 bases sitting between them. The CDR3 is made up of 13 amino acids. CDR1 is MGHDK, CDR2 SYGVNS, per germline. The CDR3 reads CASSDRVSYEQYF. The CDR3 nucleotides are TGTGCCAGCAGTGACAGGGTATCCTACGAGCAGTACTTC.

This clonotype was detected a few times. The chain employs TRBV29-1 and TRBJ1-2; D ambiguous. In germline, CDR1 is SQVTM, CDR2 ANQGSEA. The CDR3 is made up of 12 amino acids. The germline V and J ends were trimmed by 2 bases and 3 bases, with 7 bases remaining between them. The CDR3 reads CSVEPIDYGYTF. CDR3 DNA sequence: TGCAGCGTTGAACCGATTGACTATGGCTACACCTTC.

CDR3 residues: CASSNPWGLRNSPLHF. The CDR3 DNA reads TGTGCCAGCAGTAACCCCTGGGGCCTGAGGAATTCACCCCTCCACTTT. The rearrangement joins TRBV6-6 to TRBJ1-6; the D gene is possibly TRBD1 (5 bases). Germline V gene data show CDR1 as MNHNY and CDR2 as SVGAGI (reference sequence). This CDR3 has 16 amino acids. V was cut by 5 bases and J by 7 bases, with 18 bases left in between.

The chain couples TRBV20-1 to TRBJ2-1; TRBD2 aligns across 13 bases. V gave up 3 bases and J gave up 4 bases; unmatched junction bases: 0. CDR1 and CDR2 (germline): DFQATT, SNEGSKA (reference sequence). The CDR3 is 14 residues long. The CDR3 spells CSARTSGGYNEQFF. The CDR3 DNA reads TGCAGTGCTAGGACTAGCGGGGGGTACAATGAGCAGTTCTTC.